This T cell receptor (beta chain) is from a study of Graves' ophthalmopathy and Graves' hyperthyroidism. Study observations and caveats: Discrimination between ophthalmopathy and stable hyperthyroidism by a 13-signature model showed roughly 85% sensitivity and almost 83% specificity. Blood was where most expanded thyroid clonotypes above 0.001 frequency also turned up. Progression of ophthalmopathy was predicted by the model with approximately 71% sensitivity and about 72% specificity.

The CDR3 consists of 14 residues. Per germline, CDR1 LNHNV and CDR2 YYDKDF (reference sequence). RNA transcripts provided the template for amplifying TCR beta CDR3 regions. First-round RT-PCR employed HTBI primers, with a second-round multiplex PCR after it. TCRdb analysed the multiplex PCR reads with MiXCR anew, one entry per CDR3 protein. The sample records about 500,000 distinct CDR3 sequences, 35% to 45% being singletons. In regard to this clonotype: Its antigen is not known. At one end, the junction sequence differs from germline, possibly due to a read error.

The V gene is TRBV15, the J gene TRBJ1-1, with a weak D call TRBD1 (5 bases). The clonotype comes from an adult man with Graves' hyperthyroidism. The sample comprised peripheral blood or thyroid tissue (not recorded which). CDR3 sequence: CATSSGTGETGAFF. CDR3 DNA sequence: TGTGCCACCAGCAGTGGGACCGGAGAAACTGGAGCTTTCTTT.